A single sample is the source of the 2 T cell receptor beta chains below, sequenced in a study of metastatic and nonmetastatic thyroid tumors. Prior to thyroid surgery, none of the patients had received any treatment. TCRdb reassembled clones from the PCR reads with MiXCR. The sample contains under 8,000 clones, around 30% of which appear only once. Material: adjacent normal tissue. These receptors were taken from a female donor with papillary thyroid cancer or a benign thyroid nodule (not recorded which). Some clones in this sample may be carry-over from other donors' samples.

By proportion, this clone is medium-sized. The chain uses TRBV5-1 and TRBJ2-7, with TRBD2 matching 12 bases. CDR3 length: 15 amino acids. V was clipped by 0 bases and J by 4 bases; unmatched bases: 2. Germline V CDR1 and CDR2: SGHRS, YFSETQ. The CDR3 DNA reads TGCGCCAGCAGCTTGGGGGGACTAGCGGGTTACGAGCAGTACTTC. Translated: CASSLGGLAGYEQYF.

The CDR3 protein is CASSLATDTQYF. CDR3 nucleotides: TGTGCCAGCTCGCTAGCGACAGATACGCAGTATTTT. This chain links TRBV3-1 with TRBJ2-3; possible D gene TRBD2, 6 bases. The CDR3 has 12 amino acids. Germline CDR1 and CDR2: LGHDT and YNNKEL (reference sequence). V was trimmed by 8 bases and J by 3 bases, leaving 9 bases between them.